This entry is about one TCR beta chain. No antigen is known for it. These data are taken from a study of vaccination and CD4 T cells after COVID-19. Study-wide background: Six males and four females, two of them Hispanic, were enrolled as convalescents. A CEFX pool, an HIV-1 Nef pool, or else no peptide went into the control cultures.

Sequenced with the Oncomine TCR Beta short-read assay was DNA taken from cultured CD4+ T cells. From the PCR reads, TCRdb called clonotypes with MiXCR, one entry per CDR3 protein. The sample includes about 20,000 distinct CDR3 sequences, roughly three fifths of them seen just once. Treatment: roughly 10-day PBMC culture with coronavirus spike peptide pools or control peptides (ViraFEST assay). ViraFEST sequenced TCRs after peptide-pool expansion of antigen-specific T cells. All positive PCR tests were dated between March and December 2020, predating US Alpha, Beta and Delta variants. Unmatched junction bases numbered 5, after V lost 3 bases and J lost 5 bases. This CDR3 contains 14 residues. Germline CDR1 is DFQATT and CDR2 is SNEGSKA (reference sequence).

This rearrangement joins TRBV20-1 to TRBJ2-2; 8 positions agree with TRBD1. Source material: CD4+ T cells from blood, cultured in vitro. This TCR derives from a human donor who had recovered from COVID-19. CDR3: CSASRTGKTGELFF. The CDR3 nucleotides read TGCAGTGCTAGTCGGACAGGGAAGACCGGGGAGCTGTTTTTT.